The T cell receptor (beta chain) under discussion was sequenced for a study of shared clonotypes between healthy human individuals (dated by TCRdb to 2019 to 2021). With respect to the entire study: Three men and two women, aged 18 to 49 years, made up the cohort. For each donor, CD4 naive and CD4 memory were each run on three plates, CD8 naive on two plates, and CD8 memory on one plate. To estimate repertoire size and how much clonotype sharing occurs between individuals, the study deeply sequenced the blood TCR repertoires of 5 or 6 healthy adults. To increase sequencing depth and limit assay-specific biases, different laboratories used diverse techniques to prepare libraries and sequence TCR repertoires. Leukapheresis yielded between about 0.8 and 8.9 billion PBMCs per donor.

Overall study results and their limits: Based on pairwise subsampling, the degree of clonotype sharing among donors was expected to be affected by sequencing depth. Across four donors, approximately 5% of naive CD4, more than 3% of naive CD8, about 2.3% of memory CD4, and about 0.44% of memory CD8 clonotypes were shared. Estimated clonotype richness was generally larger for naive than for memory subsets. Clonotypes shared by all four sorted-subset donors showed higher generation probabilities than non-shared clonotypes. Because the study included a small number of donors, the genetic and exposure-history diversity represented was limited. Sampling was restricted to blood, and TCR repertoires in tissues likely differ from the TCR repertoires found in blood. Even with the large sequencing depth, rarefaction of the sorted-subset datasets indicated that sequencing was incomplete.

Reading the germline V gene gives CDR1 SNHLY and CDR2 FYNNEI. The CDR3 measures 14 amino acids from cysteine to phenylalanine. Here the CDR3 DNA is all that survives: 42 bases in frame from base 1. V is cut by 9 bases and J by 5 bases, and the space between the germline ends is 16 bases. Healthy HIV-negative adults with no recently reported acute infections or vaccinations were included as donors. All donors were Caucasian adults living in Nashville, Tennessee, USA. CD4+ T cells were enriched by magnetic negative selection, after which naive cells were positively selected on CD45RA and the negative fraction was taken as the memory subset. Blood was obtained by leukapheresis, after which PBMCs were separated by Ficoll-Histopaque density gradient centrifugation and cryopreserved in liquid nitrogen vapor phase. Analytical flow cytometry was used to check the purity and quantity of every magnetically sorted T cell population. Each sorted fraction had its genomic DNA isolated and then quantified by UV absorbance on a Nanodrop 2000c.

Note on this clone: It lacks a known antigen. Per-base qualities were not stored, and no clone one base away is much larger.

Using the deep immunoSEQ assay, TCR CDR3 regions were amplified from genomic DNA by multiplex PCR. Genomic DNA extracted from each cell subset was distributed evenly over all wells of several immunoSEQ 96-well plates, and each plate served as one replicate. For sorted subsets, 150 to 200 ng genomic DNA, equal to 25,000 to 35,000 T cell genomes, was loaded into each replicate PCR. Purified libraries were measured with a Qubit 3.0 fluorometer, size-checked on a Bioanalyzer 2100, and measured again with the KAPA Library Quantification kit. A separate single-read 150-cycle Illumina NextSeq 550 flow cell was used to sequence each immunoSEQ 96-well plate. On the study's bioinformatics: Because the immunoSEQ output included only junctional sequences and no quality scores, the filtering could not be the same as the filtering used for full-length reads. To assign V/J genes and CDR3, sequences were annotated against IMGT germline references using PyIR, a Python wrapper for IgBLAST v1.9. Any read was removed if the V/J assignment was weak (E-value above 1e-6), the CDR3 was missing, or the read contained stop codons, out-of-frame junctions, or ambiguous translated residues. V3J clonotypes were defined as sequences sharing an identical inferred V gene, J gene, and CDR3 amino acid sequence. Percentage overlap between repertoires was calculated by dividing the number of shared unique clonotypes by the size of the smaller repertoire. Repertoire richness was assessed with RTK rarefaction, the Chao1 estimator, and Recon v2.1 estimates of unobserved clonotypes. For all TCRbeta clonotypes obtained by the gDNA method from several donors, generation probabilities were computed with OLGA. Drawn from immuneACCESS, this table holds only the in-frame rearrangements with V and J called that TCRdb kept. Clones are partly lost; checked studies trace under half to an unresolved V gene and leave the rest unexplained. V, J and clone size reflect that table, while D and trimming were determined from the DNA. This sample is represented by some 500,000 clones; 90% to 96% of them were singletons. Of the sample, about 0.057% falls within the top ten clones.

Sequencing was carried out using naive CD4+ T cells sorted from blood. The meaning of the sample's cell subset or site label: CD45RA+ positively selected. The sequence links TRBV2 to TRBJ1-4; the D gene remains uncertain. The clonotype comes from a woman younger than 45 in good health. The nucleotide sequence is given as TGTGCCAGTCAAGACAAAGCCCGAAATGAAAAACTGTTTTTT. This is translated as CASQDKARNEKLFF.